The entry that follows covers one T cell receptor (beta chain) sequence. This clonotype was observed many times. The antigen it binds to is not known. Base quality data are lacking; no much larger clone is found one base away. This record comes from a study of neurological immune-mediated disorders (dated by TCRdb to about 2019). The study in broad terms: Peripheral blood TCR-beta repertoires from patients with HTLV-I-associated myelopathy (HAM/TSP), patients with multiple sclerosis, and healthy controls were compared in the study using UMI-based sequencing. Alongside PBMC samples, the set of approximately 100 TCR-beta libraries contained longitudinal samples, technical triplicates, and paired CD4+ and CD8+ T-cell subsets that had been sorted. Each longitudinal HAM/TSP and healthy donor was sampled at 3 time-points spaced at roughly 3-40 month intervals. Of the roughly 68 subjects in the cohort, some 15 were HAM/TSP patients, some 34 were multiple sclerosis patients, and approximately 20 were healthy controls. What the research found in general, with its limitations: TCR clonal expansion was greatest in HAM/TSP patients and smallest in MS patients, who ranked below even healthy controls. Expanded clones from different subjects shared no identical CDR3 amino acid sequences, which suggests that TCR-beta repertoires were private in all groups.

cDNA synthesis used template-switch 5'RACE with a primer carrying a 10-nucleotide random unique molecular identifier tagging each TCR transcript. Each sequencing run produced over 160 million TCR-beta sequences covering 15-18 subjects. Total RNA was extracted with the RNeasy kit. Using the KAPA Real-time Library Amplification kit, TCR-beta VDJ regions were amplified with primers for the TCR constant region and the 5'RACE anchor. Sample indexes and Illumina adaptors were added in a first PCR, and a second PCR then increased library yield. The roughly 650 bp TCR product was size-selected on a 2% E-gel SizeSelection system after Ampure bead purification. Before pooling, library quality was assessed on a Bioanalyzer, concentration was determined with Qubit, and library quantification was performed with the Kapa Library Quantification kit. Paired-end 2 x 150 bp sequencing of the libraries was performed on an Illumina HiSeq 2500. To increase sequence diversity, roughly 24-32% phiX was spiked into each library pool. The paper's data handling went like this. The quality-filtered reads were processed with the UMI-based MiGEC pipeline, whose error correction step removed more than 85% of the raw TCR sequences. IMGT germline references were used for alignment of VDJ genes, and clonotypes were defined by a unique CDR3 amino acid sequence together with V-J genes. Clonal expansion, Shannon diversity, and CDR3 relatedness (CalcPairwiseDistances, ClusterSamples) were evaluated with VDJtools, and phylogenetic trees were built with CLCbio workbench. A clone was classed as expanded if it had 8 or more unique UMIs, a cutoff based on coefficient-of-variation modelling across technical triplicates. TCRdb passed the public sequencing reads through fastp at Q25 and MiXCR, retaining productive beta sequences. Entries that share a CDR3 protein sequence are merged under the most common genes and DNA. These V and J calls rely on TCRdb rather than the paper's analysis. Counted in this sample were some 49,000 distinct CDR3 sequences; less than 15% of them appeared once. The ten largest account for 4.5% of the sample.

Read against the paper, the sample's time point label means: longitudinal time-point 2. Unsorted PBMC libraries were generated from 2 million PBMCs stored in RNAlater at -80 °C until RNA extraction. Peripheral blood was subjected to Ficoll-Hypaque density gradient centrifugation to isolate PBMCs, which were then cryopreserved in liquid nitrogen. The CDR3 holds 17 amino acids from the cysteine to the phenylalanine. The entry retains the CDR3 DNA only, 51 bases that are in frame from base 1. Trimming takes 1 base from V and 4 bases from J, and the germline ends sit 17 bases apart. The germline V gene encodes CDR1 MNHEY and CDR2 SVGAGI.

This TCR came from a male donor with HTLV-1-associated myelopathy (HAM/TSP). The rearranged segments are TRBV6-5 and TRBJ1-5, with the D gene call left open. Sequences were obtained from PBMCs. CDR3 sequence: CASSYFLGERGNQPQHF. The nucleotides read TGTGCCAGCAGTTACTTTCTCGGGGAACGAGGGAATCAGCCCCAGCATTTT.